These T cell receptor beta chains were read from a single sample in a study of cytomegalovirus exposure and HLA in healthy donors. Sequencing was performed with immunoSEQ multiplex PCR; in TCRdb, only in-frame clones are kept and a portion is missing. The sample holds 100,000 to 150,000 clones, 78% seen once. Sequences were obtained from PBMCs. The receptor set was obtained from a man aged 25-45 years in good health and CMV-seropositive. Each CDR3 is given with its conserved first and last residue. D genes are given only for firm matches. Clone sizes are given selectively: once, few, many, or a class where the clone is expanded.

TGTGCCAGCAGCCGCAGGGGGAGCGGGAACACTGAAGCTTTCTTT CASSRRGSGNTEAFF TRBJ1-1 TRBD1 TRBV2 many 15
TGTGCCAGCAGCCCACGACAGATGTACAATGAGCAGTTCTTC CASSPRQMYNEQFF TRBJ2-1 - TRBV13 - 14
TGCGCCAGCAGTCAATCGGGGGGGTACACTGAAGCTTTCTTT CASSQSGGYTEAFF TRBJ1-1 - TRBV23-1 - 14
TGTGCCAGCAGCTCCACACGGAACACTGAAGCTTTCTTT CASSSTRNTEAFF TRBJ1-1 - TRBV6-5 - 13
TGTGCCAGCAGCTTCAGGACTATCCAAGAGACCCAGTACTTC CASSFRTIQETQYF TRBJ2-5 - TRBV5-4 - 14
TGTGCCAGTAGTTACAGGGCCGGGGGCAATCAGCCCCAGCATTTT CASSYRAGGNQPQHF TRBJ1-5 - TRBV19 - 15
TGTGCCAGCAGTGTAACAGGGATGGGCGAAAAACTGTTTTTT CASSVTGMGEKLFF TRBJ1-4 - TRBV27 - 14
TGCGCCAGCAGACTCCGTCTACAGGGGGGGACTGAAGCTTTCTTT CASRLRLQGGTEAFF TRBJ1-1 TRBD1 TRBV4-1 once 15
TGTGCCAGCAGCTTAACAGGCTTAAGGGGTGTCTATGGCTACACCTTC CASSLTGLRGVYGYTF TRBJ1-2 - TRBV7-3 - 16
TGTGCCAGCAGCCAGCTAGCGGGGCAAGAGACCCAGTACTTC CASSQLAGQETQYF TRBJ2-5 TRBD2 TRBV4-2 - 14
TGCAGTGCTAGGGTCAACGGAGCTTTCTTT CSARVNGAFF TRBJ1-1 - TRBV20-1 - 10
TGTGCCAGCAGTGACGGAGCATCCTTACAAGAGACCCAGTACTTC CASSDGASLQETQYF TRBJ2-5 - TRBV2 - 15
TGTGCCAGCAGCCAAGGACACGGGACTAGCCAAAACTACAATGAGCAGTTCTTC CASSQGHGTSQNYNEQFF TRBJ2-1 TRBD2 TRBV14 - 18
TGCAGCGTTGAAATAGCACAGAGGGGGACTGAAGCTTTCTTT CSVEIAQRGTEAFF TRBJ1-1 - TRBV29-1 - 14
TGTGCCAGCAGTAGATACCGCGGGACAGGGGCTCGTGGCTACACCTTC CASSRYRGTGARGYTF TRBJ1-2 TRBD1 TRBV28 once 16
TGTGCCATCAATCGACCAGGGCAAGACACTGAAGCTTTCTTT CAINRPGQDTEAFF TRBJ1-1 - TRBV21-1 - 14
TGTGCCAGCAGTCACCGTGCGGGAGCGTTCTCCTACGAGCAGTACTTC CASSHRAGAFSYEQYF TRBJ2-7 TRBD2 TRBV5-4 - 16
TGTGCCAGCAGTGAAAGGGCCACAGGGCGGTATGGCTACACCTTC CASSERATGRYGYTF TRBJ1-2 - TRBV6-1 once 15
TGCGCCAGCAGCATCAAAGGGGACACTGAAGCTTTCTTT CASSIKGDTEAFF TRBJ1-1 - TRBV5-1 - 13
TGCGCCAGCAGCCAAGATGGTAGGAGTACAGATACGCAGTATTTT CASSQDGRSTDTQYF TRBJ2-3 - TRBV4-1 - 15
TGTGCCAGCAGCGTAGGACTAGCGAGCTCCTACGAGCAGTACTTC CASSVGLASSYEQYF TRBJ2-7 TRBD2 TRBV9 - 15
TGTGCCAGCAGCCCCCCGGGATCCTATGGCTACACCTTC CASSPPGSYGYTF TRBJ1-2 - TRBV28 - 13
TGCAGCGTTGAAAGGGTAGCGGGCGACGAGCAGTACTTC CSVERVAGDEQYF TRBJ2-7 TRBD2 TRBV29-1 - 13
TGTGCCAGCAGTTTATCGTGGGGCAGGGGCCACGAGCAGTACTTC CASSLSWGRGHEQYF TRBJ2-7 - TRBV27 - 15
TGTGCCAGTAGTATCTACCAGGGTAGCGCCGGGGGGACCCAGTACTTC CASSIYQGSAGGTQYF TRBJ2-5 - TRBV19 - 16
TGTGCCAGCAGGTCTACCGCGTCTAGCGGGGCATACAATGAGCAGTTCTTC CASRSTASSGAYNEQFF TRBJ2-1 TRBD2 TRBV28 few 17
TGTGCCAGTAGTACCCTCGTCCTCTATGGCTACACCTTC CASSTLVLYGYTF TRBJ1-2 - TRBV19 - 13
TGTGCCAGCAGCCGCGACACCCGCAGGGGCGCGAACACTGAAGCTTTCTTT CASSRDTRRGANTEAFF TRBJ1-1 - TRBV4-2 - 17
TGTGCCAGCTCTGGGGCTCCGCCGTATAATTCACCCCTCCACTTT CASSGAPPYNSPLHF TRBJ1-6 - TRBV2 once 15
TGTGCCAGCAGCTATCAACAGGGACAGCCCCAGCATTTT CASSYQQGQPQHF TRBJ1-5 - TRBV7-2 - 13
TGTGCCAGCAGTTTGAACAGGGAGAAAGAGACCCAGTACTTC CASSLNREKETQYF TRBJ2-5 - TRBV28 - 14
TGTGCCAGCAGCTTAGACAGGAGGTCCTACGAGCAGTACTTC CASSLDRRSYEQYF TRBJ2-7 - TRBV11-2 - 14
TGTGCCAGCAGTTTTTCCGGGACTAGCGGGAGAGGACAGTTCTTC CASSFSGTSGRGQFF TRBJ2-1 TRBD2 TRBV27 few 15
TGTGCCAGCAGGCGAGGGGGCACTGCTGAAGCTTTCTTT CASRRGGTAEAFF TRBJ1-1 TRBD1 TRBV28 few 13
TGCGCCAGCAGATTGGGCGGGAGTGGATACGAGCAGTACTTC CASRLGGSGYEQYF TRBJ2-7 TRBD2 TRBV5-1 - 14
TGTGCCATCAGGGGGGGACAGTCATCCTCCTACGAGCAGTACTTC CAIRGGQSSSYEQYF TRBJ2-7 - TRBV10-3 once 15
TGTGCCAGCTCACCGGGACTAGGGTACGAGCAGTACTTC CASSPGLGYEQYF TRBJ2-7 TRBD2 TRBV18 - 13
TGTGCCAGCAGGAAAAAGGGGACTCTACAAGAGACCCAGTACTTC CASRKKGTLQETQYF TRBJ2-5 - TRBV2 few 15
TGTGCCAGCTCACTCTCGACAGGGGTTCGTCTGAGATTGGACACAGATACGCAGTATTTT CASSLSTGVRLRLDTDTQYF TRBJ2-3 TRBD1 TRBV18 few 20
TGCAGCGTCTTCGGACTAGCGTCGGTCGAGCAGTACTTC CSVFGLASVEQYF TRBJ2-7 TRBD2 TRBV29-1 - 13
TGCGCCAGCAGCTTGGAGACTAGCGGGAGCCTTGAGCAGTTCTTC CASSLETSGSLEQFF TRBJ2-1 TRBD2 TRBV5-1 - 15
TGTGCCAGCAGTGAATATATATGGCAGGGGGCCCAGACCCAGTACTTC CASSEYIWQGAQTQYF TRBJ2-5 TRBD1 TRBV25-1 - 16
TGTGCCAGCTCACCGTACACAGGTCCCTACAATGAGCAGTTCTTC CASSPYTGPYNEQFF TRBJ2-1 - TRBV18 few 15
TGTGCCAGCAGCTTCGGTCCAGGTTCTTTCACTGAAGCTTTCTTT CASSFGPGSFTEAFF TRBJ1-1 - TRBV5-5 - 15
TGTGCCAGCTCGCAGGGATGGAATCAGCCCCAGCATTTT CASSQGWNQPQHF TRBJ1-5 - TRBV7-6 - 13
TGTGCCAGCAGCTTAGCGGCCCAAACCCACGAAGCTTTCTTT CASSLAAQTHEAFF TRBJ1-1 - TRBV7-9 once 14
TGCGCCAGCAGCCGGGGGACTAGCGGGGATTACGAGCAGTACTTC CASSRGTSGDYEQYF TRBJ2-7 TRBD2 TRBV5-1 - 15
TGTGCCAGCAGCTTAGGACAGGGTGGGTCCTCCTACAATGAGCAGTTCTTC CASSLGQGGSSYNEQFF TRBJ2-1 TRBD1 TRBV11-3 - 17
TGTGCCACCAGCAGAGCAGGAGGAAGCTACGAGCAGTACTTC CATSRAGGSYEQYF TRBJ2-7 - TRBV15 - 14